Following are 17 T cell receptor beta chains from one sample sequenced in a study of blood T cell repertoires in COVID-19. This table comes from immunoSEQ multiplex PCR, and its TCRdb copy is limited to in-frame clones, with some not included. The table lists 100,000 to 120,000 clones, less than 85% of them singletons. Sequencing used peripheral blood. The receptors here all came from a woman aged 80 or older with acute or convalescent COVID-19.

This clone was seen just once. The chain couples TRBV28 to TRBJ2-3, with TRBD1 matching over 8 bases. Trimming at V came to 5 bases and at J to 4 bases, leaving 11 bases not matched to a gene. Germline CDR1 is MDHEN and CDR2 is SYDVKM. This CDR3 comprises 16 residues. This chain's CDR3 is CASSAPGQASADTQYF. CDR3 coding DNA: TGTGCCAGCAGTGCTCCGGGACAGGCTAGCGCAGATACGCAGTATTTT.

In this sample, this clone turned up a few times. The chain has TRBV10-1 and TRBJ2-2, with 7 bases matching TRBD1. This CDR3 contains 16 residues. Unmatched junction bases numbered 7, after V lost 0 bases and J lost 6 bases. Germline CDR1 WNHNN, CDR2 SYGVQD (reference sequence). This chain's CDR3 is CASSESGTGASGELFF. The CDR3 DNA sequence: TGCGCCAGCAGTGAGTCTGGCACAGGGGCGTCCGGGGAGCTGTTTTTT.

The CDR3 region has the DNA TGTGCCAGCAGTGAAACAGGGGGCGAAAGCTACACCTTC. Protein sequence: CASSETGGESYTF. V is TRBV6-1 and J is TRBJ1-2, with 9 bases lining up with TRBD1. V dropped 2 bases and J dropped 9; count of bases not matched to a gene: 4. CDR1 is MNHNS and CDR2 is SASEGT in the germline V gene. This CDR3 comprises 13 residues.

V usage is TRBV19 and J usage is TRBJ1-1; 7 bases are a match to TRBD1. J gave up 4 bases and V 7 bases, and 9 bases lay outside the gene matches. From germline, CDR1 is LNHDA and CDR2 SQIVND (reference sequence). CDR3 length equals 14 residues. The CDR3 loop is CASTGTVTGTEAFF. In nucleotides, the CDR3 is TGTGCCAGTACCGGGACAGTAACGGGCACTGAAGCTTTCTTT. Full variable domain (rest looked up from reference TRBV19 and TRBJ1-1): DGGITQSPKYLFRKEGQNVTLSCEQNLNHDAMYWYRQDPGQGLRLIYYSQIVNDFQKGDIAEGYSVSREKKESFPLTVTSAQKNPTAFYLCASTGTVTGTEAFFGQGTRLTVV.

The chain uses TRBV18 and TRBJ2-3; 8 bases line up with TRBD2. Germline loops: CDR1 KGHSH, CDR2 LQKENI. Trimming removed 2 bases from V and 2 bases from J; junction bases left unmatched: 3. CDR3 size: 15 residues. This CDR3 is CASSPNSGNTDTQYF. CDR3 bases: TGTGCCAGCTCACCAAATAGCGGGAACACAGATACGCAGTATTTT.

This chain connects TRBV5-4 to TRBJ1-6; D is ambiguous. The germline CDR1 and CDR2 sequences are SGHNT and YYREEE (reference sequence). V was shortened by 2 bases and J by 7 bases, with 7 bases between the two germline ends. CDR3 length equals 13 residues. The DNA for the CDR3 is TGTGCCAGCAGCTTATTTCGGAATTCACCCCTCCACTTT. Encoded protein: CASSLFRNSPLHF.

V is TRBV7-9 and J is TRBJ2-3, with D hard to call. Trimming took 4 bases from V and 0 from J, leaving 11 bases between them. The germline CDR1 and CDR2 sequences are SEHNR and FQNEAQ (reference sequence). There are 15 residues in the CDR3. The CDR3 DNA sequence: TGTGCCAGCAGCTCCACAGCCGCTAGCACAGATACGCAGTATTTT. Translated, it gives CASSSTAASTDTQYF. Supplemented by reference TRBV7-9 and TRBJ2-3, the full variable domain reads DTGVSQNPRHKITKRGQNVTFRCDPISEHNRLYWYRQTLGQGPEFLTYFQNEAQLEKSRLLSDRFSAERPKGSFSTLEIQRTEQGDSAMYLCASSSTAASTDTQYFGPGTRLTVL.

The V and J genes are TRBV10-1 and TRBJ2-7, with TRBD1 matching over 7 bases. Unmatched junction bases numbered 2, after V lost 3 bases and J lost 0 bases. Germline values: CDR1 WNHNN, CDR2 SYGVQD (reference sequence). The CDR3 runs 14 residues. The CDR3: CASSEGTDSYEQYF. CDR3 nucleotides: TGCGCCAGCAGTGAAGGGACAGACTCCTACGAGCAGTACTTC.

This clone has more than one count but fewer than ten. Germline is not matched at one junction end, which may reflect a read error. The CDR3 nucleotides read TGTGCCAGCAGTTCCCCTGGTGCGGGAGGGCCCCTCTTC. Protein sequence: CASSSPGAGGPLF. This rearrangement joins TRBV28 to TRBJ2-1; 9 nucleotides agree with TRBD2. CDR3 size: 13 residues. Germline assignment: CDR1 MDHEN and CDR2 SYDVKM.

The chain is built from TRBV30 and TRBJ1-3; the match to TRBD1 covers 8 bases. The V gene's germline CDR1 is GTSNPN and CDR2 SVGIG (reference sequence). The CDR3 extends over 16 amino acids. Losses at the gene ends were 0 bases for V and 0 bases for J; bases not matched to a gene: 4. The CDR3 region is CAWSVTGAYSGNTIYF. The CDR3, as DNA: TGTGCCTGGAGTGTGACAGGGGCGTACTCTGGAAACACCATATATTTT.

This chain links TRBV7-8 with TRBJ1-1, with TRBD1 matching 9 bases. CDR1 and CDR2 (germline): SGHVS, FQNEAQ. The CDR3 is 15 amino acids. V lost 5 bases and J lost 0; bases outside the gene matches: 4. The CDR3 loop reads CASSIGTGMNTEAFF. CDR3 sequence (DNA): TGTGCCAGCAGCATAGGGACAGGGATGAACACTGAAGCTTTCTTT.

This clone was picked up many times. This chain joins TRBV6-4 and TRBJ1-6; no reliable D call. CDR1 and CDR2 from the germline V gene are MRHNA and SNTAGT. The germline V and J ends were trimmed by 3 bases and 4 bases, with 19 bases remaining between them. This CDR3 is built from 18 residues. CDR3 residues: CASSEVPMGGSYNSPLHF. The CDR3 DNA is TGTGCCAGCAGTGAAGTTCCTATGGGAGGGTCTTATAATTCACCCCTCCACTTT.

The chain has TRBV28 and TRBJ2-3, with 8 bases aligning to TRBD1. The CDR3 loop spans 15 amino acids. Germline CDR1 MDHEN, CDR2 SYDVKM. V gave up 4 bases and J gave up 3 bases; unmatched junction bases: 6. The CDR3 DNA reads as TGTGCCAGCAGTTCGACAGGGGACGGTACAGATACGCAGTATTTT. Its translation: CASSSTGDGTDTQYF.

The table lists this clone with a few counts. The CDR3 region is CSAAPWAAQQNRRMETQYF. The DNA of the CDR3 is TGCAGCGCAGCTCCGTGGGCTGCTCAACAAAATCGGCGTATGGAGACCCAGTACTTC. The V and J genes are TRBV29-1 and TRBJ2-5, with D unclear. The CDR3 covers 19 residues. The germline V gene has CDR1 SQVTM and CDR2 ANQGSEA. V was pared by 7 bases and J by 5 bases, with 35 bases between.

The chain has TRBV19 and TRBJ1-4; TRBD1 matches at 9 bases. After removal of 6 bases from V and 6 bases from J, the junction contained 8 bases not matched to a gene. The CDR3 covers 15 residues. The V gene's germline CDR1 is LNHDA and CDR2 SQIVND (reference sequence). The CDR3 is CASRPPGQGDEKLFF. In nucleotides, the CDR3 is TGTGCCAGTAGACCCCCGGGACAGGGAGATGAAAAACTGTTTTTT.

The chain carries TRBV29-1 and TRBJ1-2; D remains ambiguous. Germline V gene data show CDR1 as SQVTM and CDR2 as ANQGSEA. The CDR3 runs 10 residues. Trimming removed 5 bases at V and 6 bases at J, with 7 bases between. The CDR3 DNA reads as TGCAGCGTTTATGAGAATGGCTACACCTTC. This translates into CSVYENGYTF.

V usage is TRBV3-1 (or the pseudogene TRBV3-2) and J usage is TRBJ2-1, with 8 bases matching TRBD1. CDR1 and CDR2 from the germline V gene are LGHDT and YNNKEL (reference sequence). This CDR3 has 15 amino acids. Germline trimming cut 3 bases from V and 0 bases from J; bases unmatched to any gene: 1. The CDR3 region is CASSHRGLSYNEQFF. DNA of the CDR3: TGTGCCAGCAGCCACAGGGGGCTCTCCTACAATGAGCAGTTCTTC.